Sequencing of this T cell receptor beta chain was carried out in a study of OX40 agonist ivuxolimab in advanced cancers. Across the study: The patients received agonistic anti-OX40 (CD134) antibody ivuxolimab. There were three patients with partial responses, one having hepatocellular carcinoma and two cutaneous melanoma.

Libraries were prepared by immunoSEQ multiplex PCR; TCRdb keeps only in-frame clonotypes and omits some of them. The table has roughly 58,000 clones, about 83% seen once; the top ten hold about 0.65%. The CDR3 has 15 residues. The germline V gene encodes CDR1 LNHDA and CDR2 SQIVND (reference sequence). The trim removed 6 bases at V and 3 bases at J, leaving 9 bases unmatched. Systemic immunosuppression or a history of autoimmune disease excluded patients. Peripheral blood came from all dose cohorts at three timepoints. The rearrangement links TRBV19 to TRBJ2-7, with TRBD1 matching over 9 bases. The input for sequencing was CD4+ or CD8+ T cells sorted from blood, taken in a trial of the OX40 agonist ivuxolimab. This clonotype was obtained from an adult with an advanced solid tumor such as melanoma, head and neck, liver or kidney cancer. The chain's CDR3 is CASSKRDRDFYEQYF. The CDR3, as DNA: TGTGCCAGTAGCAAACGGGACAGGGACTTCTACGAGCAGTACTTC.